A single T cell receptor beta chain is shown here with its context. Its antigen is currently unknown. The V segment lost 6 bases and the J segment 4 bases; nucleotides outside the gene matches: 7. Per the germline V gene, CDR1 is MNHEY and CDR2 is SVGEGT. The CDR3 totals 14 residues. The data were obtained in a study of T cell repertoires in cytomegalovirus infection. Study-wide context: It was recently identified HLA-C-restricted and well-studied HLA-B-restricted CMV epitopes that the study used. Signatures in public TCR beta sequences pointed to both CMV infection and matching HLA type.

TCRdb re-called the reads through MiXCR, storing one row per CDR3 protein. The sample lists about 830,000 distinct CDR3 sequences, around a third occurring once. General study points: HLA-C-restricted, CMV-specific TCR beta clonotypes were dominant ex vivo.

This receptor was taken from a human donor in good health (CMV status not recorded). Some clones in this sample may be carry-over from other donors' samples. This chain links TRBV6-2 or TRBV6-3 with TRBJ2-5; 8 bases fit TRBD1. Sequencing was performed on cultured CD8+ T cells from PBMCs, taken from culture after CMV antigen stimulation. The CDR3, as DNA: TGTGCCAGCAGCTCAGGGGGCCAGGTAGAGACCCAGTACTTC. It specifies CASSSGGQVETQYF.